This paragraph reports one T cell receptor (beta chain). Antigen: not known. This specimen belongs to a study of cytomegalovirus exposure and HLA in healthy donors. For the study at large: Falling in the Caucasian-associated ancestry cluster were 81% of under 450 genotyped donors. General observations from the study: Within a later analysis, the majority of CMV-associated TCR beta chains appeared HLA-restricted.

The PCR contained 60 Vbeta and 13 Jbeta primers. Clones were sequenced by immunoSEQ multiplex PCR, and TCRdb holds only the in-frame ones, with some missing. In the table there are 150,000 or so clones, around 80% of which are singletons. Trimming shortened V by 5 bases and J by 0 bases, and 20 bases separated the two germline ends. Per germline, CDR1 SGHTA and CDR2 FQGNSA. This CDR3 has 18 residues. The study sampled nominally healthy donors, though unrecorded immune exposures were likely. The V gene is TRBV7-2, the J gene TRBJ2-4; a weak D match, TRBD1 (6 bases). This receptor was taken from a man aged 18 to 30 in good health and CMV-seropositive. Sequencing was performed on PBMCs. This CDR3 reads CASSQGRRQAVAKNIQYF. Here the CDR3 DNA reads TGTGCCAGCAGCCAAGGGAGAAGACAGGCCGTAGCCAAAAACATTCAGTACTTC.